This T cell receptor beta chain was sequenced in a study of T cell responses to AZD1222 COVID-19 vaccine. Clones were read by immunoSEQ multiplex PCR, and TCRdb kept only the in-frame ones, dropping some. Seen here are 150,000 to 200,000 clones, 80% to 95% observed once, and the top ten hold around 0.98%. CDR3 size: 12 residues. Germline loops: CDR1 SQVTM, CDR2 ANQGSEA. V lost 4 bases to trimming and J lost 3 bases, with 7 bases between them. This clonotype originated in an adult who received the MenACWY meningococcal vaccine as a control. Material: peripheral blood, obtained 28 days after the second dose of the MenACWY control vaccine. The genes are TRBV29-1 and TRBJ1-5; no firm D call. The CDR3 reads CSVGGYNQPQHF. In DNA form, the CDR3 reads TGCAGCGTTGGAGGGTACAATCAGCCCCAGCATTTT.